The rows below give T cell receptor beta chains drawn from one sample of a study of cytomegalovirus exposure and HLA in healthy donors. Clones were sequenced by immunoSEQ multiplex PCR, and TCRdb holds only the in-frame ones, with some missing. This sample's table has 100,000 to 150,000 clones. Sequenced material: PBMCs. The source is a man aged 18 to 35 in good health and CMV-seronegative. Both conserved end residues are part of each CDR3. A D gene is named only where the DNA matches it firmly. A clone size is listed for some rows: how often the clone was seen (once, few, many), or a class if it is expanded.

D	V	J	size	DNA	CDR3
TRBD1	TRBV5-1	TRBJ2-3	NA	TGCGCCAGCAGCTTCCAAGGACAGGCTCCAGATACGCAGTATTTT	CASSFQGQAPDTQYF
NA	TRBV2	TRBJ1-4	NA	TGTGCCAGCAGTGAGAGTGAAAAACTGTTTTTT	CASSESEKLFF
TRBD2	TRBV30	TRBJ2-7	NA	TGTGCCTGGAGTGTTGGACTAGCGTTCGAGCAGTACTTC	CAWSVGLAFEQYF
TRBD1	TRBV6-5	TRBJ2-7	NA	TGTGCCAGCATCTCGGACAGGGGCTCCTACGAGCAGTACTTC	CASISDRGSYEQYF
TRBD1	TRBV19	TRBJ1-6	NA	TGTGCCAGTACCACAGAGGGGGCCGGGCGTTCACCCCTCCACTTT	CASTTEGAGRSPLHF
TRBD2	TRBV18	TRBJ2-3	NA	TGTGCCAGCTCACAACTAGCGGGAGGATCCACAGATACGCAGTATTTT	CASSQLAGGSTDTQYF
NA	TRBV29-1	TRBJ1-1	NA	TGCAGCGTTACAATGGGGACTTGGAACACTGAAGCTTTCTTT	CSVTMGTWNTEAFF
NA	TRBV19	TRBJ2-6	NA	TGTGCCAGTAGTGATGAGAGGTCTGGGGCCAACGTCCTGACTTTC	CASSDERSGANVLTF
NA	TRBV7-3	TRBJ1-1	NA	TGTGCCAGCAGCCCTGCGACGGGGATTGGCACTGAAGCTTTCTTT	CASSPATGIGTEAFF
NA	TRBV6-1	TRBJ2-1	NA	TGTGCCAGCAGTGTTCCGACTGCCACCTACAATGAGCAGTTCTTC	CASSVPTATYNEQFF
NA	TRBV28	TRBJ2-3	NA	TGTGCCAGCAGTTTAGTAGGCACAGATACGCAGTATTTT	CASSLVGTDTQYF
TRBD1	TRBV5-1	TRBJ1-4	NA	TGCGCCAGCAGCTCACAGGGGCGGGGTGAAAAACTGTTTTTT	CASSSQGRGEKLFF
TRBD2	TRBV6-5	TRBJ2-1	NA	TGTGCCAGCAGTTACGCGACTAGCGGATTCTACAATGAGCAGTTCTTC	CASSYATSGFYNEQFF
NA	TRBV27	TRBJ2-1	NA	TGTGCCAGCAGTCCTCTGGTGTTGGGAGGCAATGAGCAGTTCTTC	CASSPLVLGGNEQFF
TRBD1	TRBV19	TRBJ1-3	medium-sized	TGTGCCAGTAGTATGGGACAGAGAAACACCATATATTTT	CASSMGQRNTIYF
TRBD2	TRBV7-9	TRBJ2-7	NA	TGTGCCAGCAGTTTATGGGGAGGGAGGGCTCTCCATGAGCAGTACTTC	CASSLWGGRALHEQYF
TRBD1	TRBV6-1	TRBJ2-7	NA	TGTGCCAGCCGGACAGGGCAAAACTCCTACGAGCAGTACTTC	CASRTGQNSYEQYF
NA	TRBV11-2	TRBJ1-1	NA	TGTGCCAGCAGCGTCCACACCAACACTGAAGCTTTCTTT	CASSVHTNTEAFF
TRBD1	TRBV25-1	TRBJ1-1	NA	TGTGCCAGCAGGACGGACAGGGATTACACTGAAGCTTTCTTT	CASRTDRDYTEAFF
NA	TRBV6-1	TRBJ1-1	NA	TGTGCCAGCAGTGAACGGTGGGACACATTAGAAGCTTTCTTT	CASSERWDTLEAFF
TRBD2	TRBV10-3	TRBJ2-7	NA	TGTGCCATCAGTGAGGGTACACTAGCGGGATCCTACGAGCAGTACTTC	CAISEGTLAGSYEQYF
TRBD1	TRBV10-2	TRBJ2-5	NA	TGCGCCAGCGGACAGGGGGCATTAGTAGAGACCCAGTACTTC	CASGQGALVETQYF
NA	TRBV5-5	TRBJ1-2	NA	TGTGCCAGCAGCCAGGATCTTAACTATGGCTACACCTTC	CASSQDLNYGYTF
TRBD2	TRBV18	TRBJ2-3	NA	TGTGCCAGCTCACCGGCCGTGGGGGGGACAGATACGCAGTATTTT	CASSPAVGGTDTQYF
TRBD2	TRBV5-1	TRBJ2-1	NA	TGCGCCAGCAGCCCCCGACTAGCGGGCCTGTCCTACAATGAGCAGTTCTTC	CASSPRLAGLSYNEQFF
NA	TRBV15	TRBJ2-7	NA	TGTGCCACCAGCTTTGGTACAGGCTCCTACGAGCAGTACTTC	CATSFGTGSYEQYF
NA	TRBV10-1	TRBJ2-7	NA	TGCGCCAGCAGTGTCAAACTCGGCTACGAGCAGTACTTC	CASSVKLGYEQYF
TRBD1	TRBV10-1	TRBJ1-1	NA	TGCGCCAGCACCCGGGACAGCGTAAACACTGAAGCTTTCTTT	CASTRDSVNTEAFF
TRBD1	TRBV6-4	TRBJ2-3	NA	TGTGCCAGCAGCCCCAGGGGGCAGGGATCGGATACGCAGTATTTT	CASSPRGQGSDTQYF
TRBD2	TRBV10-3	TRBJ2-5	NA	TGTGCCATCAGTGAAGGGACTAGCGCGGGACAAGAGACCCAGTACTTC	CAISEGTSAGQETQYF
TRBD1	TRBV7-9	TRBJ1-2	NA	TGTGCCAGCAGCTTGGCCGTAGGACAGGGACCTGGCTACACCTTC	CASSLAVGQGPGYTF
NA	TRBV4-1	TRBJ1-1	NA	TGCGCCAGCAGCCAAAGGGGCGGGGCAGGGATGGGGGGGACTGAAGCTTTCTTT	CASSQRGGAGMGGTEAFF
NA	TRBV18	TRBJ1-1	NA	TGTGCCAGCTCACCACGACAAGGGACAATGAACACTGAAGCTTTCTTT	CASSPRQGTMNTEAFF
TRBD2	TRBV15	TRBJ2-2	NA	TGTGCCACCAGCAGAGATAGAGTAGCGGGGTTCACCGGGGAGCTGTTTTTT	CATSRDRVAGFTGELFF
NA	TRBV10-1	TRBJ2-7	NA	TGCGCCAGCAGTGAGTCAAGCACACAGGGCGAGCAGTACTTC	CASSESSTQGEQYF
TRBD2	TRBV4-2	TRBJ2-1	NA	TGTGCCAGCAGCCAAGGGACTAGCGCTAACAATGAGCAGTTCTTC	CASSQGTSANNEQFF
TRBD1	TRBV30	TRBJ1-4	NA	TGTGCCTGGGGGACAGGGATGATTACTAATGAAAAACTGTTTTTT	CAWGTGMITNEKLFF
TRBD2	TRBV5-4	TRBJ2-3	NA	TGTGCCAGCAGCGGGGGACTAGGGAGACCAGATACGCAGTATTTT	CASSGGLGRPDTQYF
NA	TRBV28	TRBJ2-7	NA	TGTGCCAGCAGAGAACCCGGACAGAACTACGAGCAGTACTTC	CASREPGQNYEQYF
TRBD2	TRBV15	TRBJ2-1	NA	TGTGCCACCAGCAGGGGTACTAGCTGGGCGGGGGGCATTGGGAATGAGCAGTTCTTC	CATSRGTSWAGGIGNEQFF
TRBD1	TRBV29-1	TRBJ1-3	NA	TGCAGCGTTGAAGTAGGACAGGGGAACACCATATATTTT	CSVEVGQGNTIYF
NA	TRBV7-8	TRBJ2-7	NA	TGTGCCAGCAGCCTCTATAGGACAGGGAGGGACGAGCAGTACTTC	CASSLYRTGRDEQYF
NA	TRBV6-1	TRBJ1-4	NA	TGTGCCAGCAGTGCAGAGGATGAAAAACTGTTTTTT	CASSAEDEKLFF
NA	TRBV9	TRBJ1-1	NA	TGTGCCAGCAGCGTAGATCCCGCAGGGTCGGGCACTGAAGCTTTCTTT	CASSVDPAGSGTEAFF
NA	TRBV30	TRBJ1-5	NA	TGTGCCTGGAGTTTGGGGGAGGGTCAGCCCCAGCATTTT	CAWSLGEGQPQHF
NA	TRBV9	TRBJ2-3	NA	TGTGCCAGCACCACTCTAGTAGTCTCAGATACGCAGTATTTT	CASTTLVVSDTQYF
NA	TRBV15	TRBJ2-2	NA	TGTGCCACCAGCAGAAATACCAGGGTCACCGGGGAGCTGTTTTTT	CATSRNTRVTGELFF
NA	TRBV10-3	TRBJ1-1	NA	TGTGCCATCAGTGAGTCACAGGGGAACACTGAAGCTTTCTTT	CAISESQGNTEAFF
NA	TRBV6-5	TRBJ2-3	NA	TGTGCCAGCAGCCTAGGAGATACGCAGTATTTT	CASSLGDTQYF
NA	TRBV5-1	TRBJ2-3	NA	TGCGCCAGCAGCTTGGAACAGGGTTTGGGCACAGATACGCAGTATTTT	CASSLEQGLGTDTQYF
TRBD1	TRBV10-1	TRBJ2-2	NA	TGCGCCAGCAGTGAGACCACAGGGGCCGGGGAGCTGTTTTTT	CASSETTGAGELFF
NA	TRBV5-1	TRBJ1-1	NA	TGCGCCAGCAGCCCAACCTTGGCGGTGAACACTGAAGCTTTCTTT	CASSPTLAVNTEAFF
NA	TRBV7-8	TRBJ2-5	NA	TGTGCCAGCAGCTTAGTCTCTACAGGGAGGGGGCAAGAGACCCAGTACTTC	CASSLVSTGRGQETQYF
NA	TRBV7-8	TRBJ1-1	NA	TGTGCCAGCAGCTTAGGGTCTCAGGGTCGGACTGAAGCTTTCTTT	CASSLGSQGRTEAFF